This TCR beta chain was captured by sequencing in a study of T cells after yellow fever vaccination. Overall study: Some fractions had low cell numbers, and these were prepared with SMART-Seq v4 Ultra Low Input. Study-wide findings and caveats: Researchers cautioned that FACS-sorted repertoires could harbor abundant clonotypes contaminating from the bulk population. Primary-vaccination clones mostly resurfaced post-booster (about 95% CD4, roughly 90% CD8).

There are a few counts of this clonotype. Antigen unknown. Production of TCR cDNA was by 5'RACE template switching, which also added a universal primer site and UMIs. TCRdb reprocessed the 5' RACE reads via MiXCR and lists one record per CDR3 protein. The sample contains around 600,000 distinct CDR3 sequences, 12% of which appear only once. This CDR3 is built from 16 residues. Trimming removed 6 bases from V and 1 base from J; junction bases left unmatched: 10. Germline values: CDR1 DFQATT, CDR2 SNEGSKA (reference sequence). Sequences were derived from PBMCs, sampled on the day of the yellow fever booster vaccination. The V and J genes are TRBV20-1 and TRBJ1-5, with 9 bases matching TRBD1. The receptor was derived from a man aged 25 to 40 who received the YFV17D yellow fever vaccine. CDR3 sequence: CSAPRDRVGSNQPQHF. The CDR3 region has the DNA TGCAGTGCCCCCCGGGACAGGGTTGGAAGCAATCAGCCCCAGCATTTT.